This passage covers 12 T cell receptor beta chains from one sample sequenced in a study of PD-1 blockade in mismatch repair-deficient tumors. Assay used: immunoSEQ multiplex PCR; TCRdb lists only in-frame clones, some missing. Among roughly 40,000 clones listed, around 83% were seen once. Sequencing was performed on peripheral blood, taken around 75 weeks after starting pembrolizumab. These TCRs come from an adult with mismatch repair-deficient cancer.

The V gene is TRBV5-4, the J gene TRBJ1-1; D perhaps matches TRBD1 (6 bases). This CDR3 contains 20 residues. Germline lookup yields CDR1 SGHNT and CDR2 YYREEE (reference sequence). V was pared by 3 bases and J by 4 bases, with 31 bases between. In nucleotides, the CDR3 is TGTGCCAGCAGCTCAGGGGCCATATGGTCAGGGAAGTGGGAGGGCACTGAAGCTTTCTTT. Its protein is CASSSGAIWSGKWEGTEAFF.

A word on this clone: The identical CDR3 is also encoded by other nucleotide sequences in the sample. The gene calls are TRBV5-6 and TRBJ2-7; D may be TRBD1 (6 bases). V dropped 0 bases and J dropped 3 bases, with 7 bases sitting between them. The CDR3 is made up of 13 amino acids. Germline V lookup: CDR1 SGHDT, CDR2 YYEEEE. The CDR3 loop is CASSLVDSYEQYF. CDR3 bases: TGTGCCAGCAGCTTGGTGGACAGCTACGAGCAGTACTTC. Looking up the rest from reference TRBV5-6 and TRBJ2-7 gives the full variable domain: DAGVTQSPTHLIKTRGQQVTLRCSPKSGHDTVSWYQQALGQGPQFIFQYYEEEERQRGNFPDRFSGHQFPNYSSELNVNALLLGDSALYLCASSLVDSYEQYFGPGTRLTVT.

The V gene is TRBV11-1, the J gene TRBJ2-2; 7 bases are shared with TRBD1. The CDR3 has 17 amino acids. With 2 bases clipped from V and 2 bases from J, the junction kept 8 bases outside the gene matches. Germline CDR1 and CDR2: SGHAT and FQDESV (reference sequence). In nucleotides, the CDR3 is TGTGCCAGCAGCTTAAGGACAGGCCACCTCAACACCGGGGAGCTGTTTTTT. Translation: CASSLRTGHLNTGELFF.

The V and J genes are TRBV7-9 and TRBJ1-5, with 9 bases matching TRBD1. The CDR3 runs 15 residues. Germline CDR1 SEHNR, CDR2 FQNEAQ (reference sequence). Germline trimming cut 3 bases from V and 6 bases from J; bases unmatched to any gene: 6. For the CDR3, the DNA is TGTGCCAGCAGCTTCGACGAGACAGGGGGTCAGCCCCAGCATTTT. Translation gives CASSFDETGGQPQHF.

The chain is built from TRBV4-2 and TRBJ2-1; 11 bases match TRBD2. J was trimmed by 5 bases and V by 2 bases; bases with no gene match: 5. The CDR3 consists of 16 residues. Germline lookup yields CDR1 LGHNA and CDR2 YNFKEQ. The CDR3 spells CASSQTLAGEDNEQFF. CDR3 nucleotides: TGTGCCAGCAGCCAAACACTAGCGGGAGAGGACAATGAGCAGTTCTTC.

The rearrangement joins TRBV20-1 to TRBJ2-5; 8 nucleotides match TRBD2. With V trimmed by 8 bases and J by 5 bases, 4 bases remained unmatched. The CDR3 length is 11 residues. Germline CDR1 is DFQATT and CDR2 is SNEGSKA (reference sequence). The chain's CDR3 is CSPAGGETQYF. The CDR3 DNA is TGCAGTCCTGCGGGGGGCGAGACCCAGTACTTC.

In this sample, this clone turned up once. This chain uses TRBV25-1 with TRBJ2-6; D gene unclear. Germline CDR1 and CDR2: MGHDK and SYGVNS. The CDR3 length is 14 residues. The V gene lost 2 bases and the J gene lost 0 bases, with 2 bases spanning the gap. CDR3: CASSELSGANVLTF. CDR3 DNA sequence: TGTGCCAGCAGTGAACTCTCTGGGGCCAACGTCCTGACTTTC.

The V call is TRBV7-9, the J call TRBJ2-1; D could derive from TRBD1 or TRBD2 (6 bases each). The V end lost 4 bases, the J end lost 4 bases, and 20 bases lay between the germline ends. The V gene's germline CDR1 is SEHNR and CDR2 FQNEAQ (reference sequence). This CDR3 has 17 amino acids. CDR3 sequence: CASSSEGGTYSYNEQFF. In DNA, the CDR3 is TGTGCCAGCAGCTCGGAAGGCGGGACATATTCGTACAATGAGCAGTTCTTC.

The chain is built from TRBV7-9 and TRBJ1-4; a possible D gene is TRBD1 (6 bases). The CDR3 sequence is 18 residues long. With 3 bases removed from V and 3 bases from J, the gap between germline ends came to 20 bases. Germline V lookup: CDR1 SEHNR, CDR2 FQNEAQ (reference sequence). The CDR3 region is CASSLGAKGHKANEKLFF. The CDR3 DNA sequence: TGTGCCAGCAGCTTGGGGGCGAAAGGTCATAAGGCTAATGAAAAACTGTTTTTT.

The chain recombines TRBV7-8 with TRBJ2-7; perhaps TRBD1 as D (6 bases). Trimming cost V 1 base and J 3 bases, with 7 bases left between them. Per germline, CDR1 SGHVS and CDR2 FQNEAQ. There are 13 residues in the CDR3. CDR3 in amino acids: CASSLVTGYEQYF. Written as DNA, the CDR3 is TGTGCCAGCAGCTTAGTGACAGGCTACGAGCAGTACTTC. Using reference TRBV7-8 and TRBJ2-7 for the parts outside the CDR3, the full variable domain is GAGVSQSPRYKVAKRGQDVALRCDPISGHVSLFWYQQALGQGPEFLTYFQNEAQLDKSGLPSDRFFAERPEGSVSTLKIQRTQQEDSAVYLCASSLVTGYEQYFGPGTRLTVT.

This chain connects TRBV6-4 to TRBJ2-5; 14 nucleotides line up with TRBD2. Germline V lookup: CDR1 MRHNA, CDR2 SNTAGT. There are 16 residues in the CDR3. V lost 2 bases, J lost 5 bases, and 4 bases stayed unmatched. In DNA form, the CDR3 reads TGTGCCAGCAGTGACCCGGGACTAGCGGGAGACGAGACCCAGTACTTC. It specifies CASSDPGLAGDETQYF.

This clone has only a few counts. CDR3 DNA: TGTGCCAGCAGCGAAGACAGGGAAACTGAAGCTTTCTTT. Amino acid sequence: CASSEDRETEAFF. V usage is TRBV5-6 and J usage is TRBJ1-1, with 7 bases lining up with TRBD1. With V trimmed by 4 bases and J by 5 bases, 5 bases remained unmatched. The CDR3 contains 13 residues. CDR1 and CDR2 from the germline V gene are SGHDT and YYEEEE.